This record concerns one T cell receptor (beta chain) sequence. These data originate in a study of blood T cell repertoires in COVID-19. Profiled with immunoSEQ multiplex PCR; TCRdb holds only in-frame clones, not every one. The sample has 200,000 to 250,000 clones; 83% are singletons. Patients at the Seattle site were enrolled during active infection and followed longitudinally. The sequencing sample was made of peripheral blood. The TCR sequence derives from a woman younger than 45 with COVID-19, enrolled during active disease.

CDR3 sequence: CAISANDRFTDTQYF. CDR3 sequence (DNA): TGTGCCATCAGTGCTAATGACAGGTTCACAGATACGCAGTATTTT. The chain employs TRBV10-3 and TRBJ2-3, with D tentatively TRBD1 (6 bases). Germline V CDR1 and CDR2: ENHRY, SYGVKD. V lost 4 bases, J lost 2 bases, and 13 bases lay in between. This CDR3 spans 15 amino acids.